This T cell receptor (beta chain) was retrieved from a study of T cell responses to AZD1222 COVID-19 vaccine. Study results and caveats: Of the AZD1222 recipients, only 5 or 6 were seropositive at baseline. Of spike-specific TCRs, nearly half reportedly target regions left unmutated in variants. Increases in Spike-specific TCR breadth and depth were seen after two AZD1222 doses.

Trimming cost V 5 bases and J 8 bases; bases outside gene matches: 8. The CDR3 contains 15 residues. Germline assignment: CDR1 SGHRS and CDR2 YFSETQ. The assay was immunoSEQ multiplex PCR, and TCRdb's table has in-frame clones only and misses some. The sample lists over 100,000 clones; roughly 80% were seen once. This clone has more than one count but fewer than ten. Antigen specificity is unknown. The receptor was isolated from an adult in good health. The input for sequencing was peripheral blood, taken on day 0 of AZD1222 vaccination. This chain links TRBV5-1 with TRBJ1-5; 12 positions match TRBD1. The CDR3 DNA sequence: TGCGCCAGCAGAGAGGGACAGGGGGCGTTTGAGCCCCAGCATTTT. Translated, it gives CASREGQGAFEPQHF.